Listed here are 31 T cell receptor beta chains from one sample, sequenced in a study of OX40 agonist ivuxolimab in advanced cancers. Assay used: immunoSEQ multiplex PCR; TCRdb lists only in-frame clones, some missing. Of some 10,000 clones listed, roughly 86% are singletons. Here the sequenced sample was CD4+ or CD8+ T cells sorted from blood, taken in a trial of the OX40 agonist ivuxolimab. The receptors originated from an adult with an advanced solid tumor such as melanoma, head and neck, liver or kidney cancer.

The chain combines TRBV5-8 with TRBJ2-7; no firm D call. The CDR3 loop spans 12 amino acids. V was pared by 4 bases and J by 3 bases, with 8 bases between. Germline assignment: CDR1 SGHTS and CDR2 YDEGEE. The CDR3 sequence: CASSVGIYEQYF. For the CDR3, the DNA is TGTGCCAGCAGCGTAGGGATCTACGAGCAGTACTTC.

This chain uses TRBV6-1 with TRBJ1-5; unclear D gene. This CDR3 is 15 amino acids long. V was trimmed by 1 base and J by 4 bases, leaving 11 bases between them. CDR1 is MNHNS, CDR2 SASEGT, per germline. CDR3 DNA sequence: TGTGCCAGCAGTGAAGAGGAAGGGTCAAATCAGCCCCAGCATTTT. It specifies CASSEEEGSNQPQHF.

The chain joins TRBV19 to TRBJ1-4; 7 bases align to TRBD1. J was trimmed by 5 bases and V by 7 bases; bases with no gene match: 7. This CDR3 is built from 14 residues. The germline gives CDR1 LNHDA, CDR2 SQIVND (reference sequence). CDR3 DNA sequence: TGTGCCAGTAACCCCGGGACAGCAAATGAAAAACTGTTTTTT. Its protein product is CASNPGTANEKLFF.

This chain's CDR3 is CASSHAIGWDQPQHF. CDR3 sequence (DNA): TGCGCCAGCAGCCATGCAATTGGGTGGGATCAGCCCCAGCATTTT. The chain joins TRBV4-1 to TRBJ1-5; no clear D. V lost 3 bases and J lost 5, with 14 bases in between. This CDR3 contains 15 residues. Germline-derived CDR1 and CDR2 are MGHRA and YSYEKL.

V gene TRBV5-4 combines with J gene TRBJ1-5; D gene unclear. The CDR3 length is 16 residues. Germline V gene lookup returns CDR1 SGHNT and CDR2 YYREEE (reference sequence). V lost 4 bases, J lost 2 bases, and 16 bases lay in between. CDR3 amino acids: CASSQFAQAGNQPQHF. CDR3 coding DNA: TGTGCCAGCAGCCAGTTCGCCCAAGCGGGCAATCAGCCCCAGCATTTT.

The CDR3 reads CAWSVFRDRASYEQYF. For the CDR3, the DNA is TGTGCCTGGAGTGTATTTAGGGACAGGGCATCCTACGAGCAGTACTTC. The J gene is TRBJ2-7, the V gene TRBV30; 9 bases fit TRBD1. Germline-derived CDR1 and CDR2 are GTSNPN and SVGIG (reference sequence). The CDR3 extends over 16 amino acids. V was pared by 0 bases and J by 1 base, with 7 bases of the junction left unmatched.

The rearrangement uses TRBV7-6 and TRBJ2-7; D gene unclear. In germline, CDR1 is SGHVS, CDR2 FNYEAQ. V lost 1 base and J 4 bases, leaving 8 bases between the germline ends. The CDR3 has 13 residues. CDR3 amino acids: CASSLGGQYEQYF. In DNA, the CDR3 is TGTGCCAGCAGCTTAGGTGGCCAATACGAGCAGTACTTC.

The gene calls are TRBV6-5 and TRBJ2-3, with D tentatively TRBD2 (5 bases). Trimming pared 8 bases from V and 1 base from J, leaving 10 bases between. Per germline, CDR1 MNHEY and CDR2 SVGAGI. This CDR3 comprises 13 residues. CDR3 nucleotide sequence: TGTGCCAGCGCAAACGGGGGCACAGATACGCAGTATTTT. Its protein product is CASANGGTDTQYF.

The chain links TRBV21-1 to TRBJ2-7. TRBV21-1 is noted as a pseudogene. The length of the CDR3 is 14 residues. The CDR3 DNA sequence: TGTGCCAGCATTAACCGGGACCGGACCTACGAGCAGTACTTC. It is translated as CASINRDRTYEQYF.

V and J are TRBV15 and TRBJ1-2; 8 nucleotides agree with TRBD1. The CDR3 extends over 14 amino acids. Germline V CDR1 and CDR2: LNHNV, YYDKDF (reference sequence). The trim removed 5 bases at V and 3 bases at J, leaving 5 bases unmatched. The CDR3 nucleotides read TGTGCCACCAGCCCCCTGGGACAGGACTATGGCTACACCTTC. As protein: CATSPLGQDYGYTF.

This sequence joins TRBV5-6 and TRBJ1-3; D is ambiguous. The V gene lost 0 bases and the J gene lost 0 bases, with 7 bases spanning the gap. The CDR3 covers 15 residues. Germline CDR1 is SGHDT and CDR2 is YYEEEE. CDR3 region: CASSLVPSSGNTIYF. Written as DNA, the CDR3 is TGTGCCAGCAGCTTGGTTCCCAGCTCTGGAAACACCATATATTTT.

The sample holds one count of this clone. This chain uses TRBV14 with TRBJ2-2; 8 nucleotides line up with TRBD1. Germline-derived CDR1 and CDR2 are SGHDN and FVKESK. The length of the CDR3 is 15 residues. The V and J ends lost 6 bases and 4 bases, in that order; junction bases with no gene match: 7. Written as DNA, the CDR3 is TGTGCCAGCAGACGGACAGGGATCGCCACCGGGGAGCTGTTTTTT. Protein sequence: CASRRTGIATGELFF.

This chain joins TRBV19 and TRBJ2-3, with D possibly being TRBD1 (6 bases). The germline V gene has CDR1 LNHDA and CDR2 SQIVND (reference sequence). This CDR3 contains 16 residues. Trimming took 0 bases from V and 0 from J, leaving 10 bases between them. CDR3 protein: CASSIDRGYSTDTQYF. In nucleotides, the CDR3 is TGTGCCAGTAGTATAGACAGGGGCTACAGCACAGATACGCAGTATTTT.

The CDR3 nucleotides are TGCAGCGTGGAGGACGGACTCTACGAGCAGTACTTC. Protein: CSVEDGLYEQYF. The V call is TRBV29-1, the J call TRBJ2-7, with a tentative D call TRBD2 (5 bases). The CDR3 loop spans 12 amino acids. Trimming pared 6 bases from V and 3 bases from J, leaving 12 bases between. Germline V gene data show CDR1 as SQVTM and CDR2 as ANQGSEA.

This rearrangement joins TRBV30 to TRBJ1-2; D not certain. The V end was cut by 2 bases, the J end by 6 bases, with 13 bases between. The CDR3 contains 13 residues. Germline V gives CDR1 GTSNPN, CDR2 SVGIG (reference sequence). CDR3 in amino acids: CAWSSVRVDGYTF. The DNA of the CDR3 is TGTGCCTGGAGTAGCGTGAGGGTGGATGGCTACACCTTC.

The chain couples TRBV11-3 to TRBJ2-1; 10 nucleotides agree with TRBD2. V lost 2 bases and J lost 3; bases outside the gene matches: 4. Germline assignment: CDR1 SGHNT and CDR2 YENEEA. This CDR3 has 16 amino acids. DNA of the CDR3: TGTGCCAGCAGCTTAAGGGGACTAGCGAACTACAATGAGCAGTTCTTC. It encodes CASSLRGLANYNEQFF.

The rearrangement uses TRBV7-9 and TRBJ1-1, with D hard to call. V was shortened by 1 base and J by 1 base, with 10 bases between the two germline ends. CDR3 length equals 15 residues. Germline V lookup: CDR1 SEHNR, CDR2 FQNEAQ (reference sequence). CDR3 sequence reads: CASSLDEAGNTEAFF. The CDR3 DNA sequence: TGTGCCAGCAGCTTAGATGAGGCGGGGAACACTGAAGCTTTCTTT.

V gene TRBV30 combines with J gene TRBJ1-5, with 7 bases lining up with TRBD1. The CDR3 sequence is 16 residues long. The germline V gene has CDR1 GTSNPN and CDR2 SVGIG (reference sequence). With V trimmed by 3 bases and J by 6 bases, 14 bases remained unmatched. CDR3 bases: TGTGCCTGGAGCGCGTTTCGAAGACAGGGAGGTCAGCCCCAGCATTTT. Protein: CAWSAFRRQGGQPQHF. Based on the CDR3 plus reference TRBV30 and TRBJ1-5, the full variable domain is SQTIHQWPATLVQPVGSPLSLECTVEGTSNPNLYWYRQAAGRGLQLLFYSVGIGQISSEVPQNLSASRPQDRQFILSSKKLLLSDSGFYLCAWSAFRRQGGQPQHFGDGTRLSIL.

This sequence joins TRBV3-1 (or the pseudogene TRBV3-2) and TRBJ1-4; D unclear. The V end was cut by 6 bases, the J end by 8 bases, with 1 base between. This CDR3 region has 9 residues. Germline V lookup: CDR1 LGHDT, CDR2 YNNKEL (reference sequence). The CDR3 DNA reads TGTGCCAGCAGAGAAAAACTGTTTTTT. Protein product: CASREKLFF.

This sequence joins TRBV6-6 and TRBJ2-7; D might be TRBD1 (6 bases). V dropped 5 bases and J dropped 3 bases, with 17 bases sitting between them. From germline, CDR1 is MNHNY and CDR2 SVGAGI (reference sequence). The CDR3 totals 15 residues. The CDR3: CASSDGGDTRYEQYF. The CDR3 DNA sequence: TGTGCCAGCAGTGATGGGGGCGACACCCGCTACGAGCAGTACTTC.

The chain uses TRBV7-9 and TRBJ2-7; tentative D call: TRBD2 (6 bases). CDR1 is SEHNR, CDR2 FQNEAQ, per germline (reference sequence). V lost 5 bases, J lost 6 bases, and 23 bases lay in between. The CDR3 has 16 amino acids. CDR3 coding DNA: TGTGCCAGCAGCCCAGCTATAGGAGGGCCCGTCACCGAGCAGTACTTC. This encodes CASSPAIGGPVTEQYF.

This clone was found a few times. This rearrangement joins TRBV25-1 to TRBJ1-1; no reliable D call. This CDR3 is 13 amino acids long. Between the trimmed V and J ends, which lost 5 bases and 0 bases, there was a span of 7 bases. Looked up from germline, CDR1 is MGHDK and CDR2 is SYGVNS. For the CDR3, the DNA is TGTGCCAGCAGTATGGCGTTGAACACTGAAGCTTTCTTT. Translating gives CASSMALNTEAFF.

The chain couples TRBV30 to TRBJ1-5; D call uncertain. The CDR3 consists of 15 residues. Germline CDR1 reads GTSNPN; CDR2 reads SVGIG (reference sequence). V lost 3 bases, J lost 0 bases, and 12 bases lay in between. CDR3 bases: TGTGCCTGGAGCGACGGACGGAGTAGCAATCAGCCCCAGCATTTT. It codes for CAWSDGRSSNQPQHF.

V usage is TRBV7-9 and J usage is TRBJ2-5, with D hard to call. There are 14 residues in the CDR3. V was clipped by 3 bases and J by 5 bases, with 13 bases between them. CDR1 and CDR2 (germline): SEHNR, FQNEAQ (reference sequence). DNA for the CDR3: TGTGCCAGCAGCTTGTCCCTGGGGTACGAGACCCAGTACTTC. Encoded protein: CASSLSLGYETQYF.

The chain recombines TRBV5-1 with TRBJ1-4; D perhaps matches TRBD1 (6 bases). Trimming cost V 0 bases and J 8 bases, with 8 bases left between them. Germline V gives CDR1 SGHRS, CDR2 YFSETQ. CDR3 length: 13 amino acids. The CDR3 DNA reads TGCGCCAGCAGCTTGGAAGGGGGAGAAAAACTGTTTTTT. Its protein product is CASSLEGGEKLFF.

V usage is TRBV2 and J usage is TRBJ2-7; possibly TRBD1 for D (5 bases). The CDR3 covers 16 residues. Germline V gene sequence: CDR1 SNHLY, CDR2 FYNNEI. V lost 3 bases to trimming and J lost 3 bases, with 18 bases between them. This CDR3 is CASSEPPQGTLYEQYF. In DNA, the CDR3 is TGTGCCAGCAGTGAGCCCCCGCAGGGCACACTCTACGAGCAGTACTTC.

The rearrangement uses TRBV27 and TRBJ2-7; 8 bases agree with TRBD1. After removal of 3 bases from V and 7 bases from J, the junction contained 5 bases not matched to a gene. Germline V CDR1 and CDR2: MNHEY, SMNVEV (reference sequence). There are 13 residues in the CDR3. CDR3: CASSLDRVREQYF. In DNA, the CDR3 is TGTGCCAGCAGTTTGGACAGGGTGAGGGAGCAGTACTTC.

The chain links TRBV7-2 to TRBJ2-2; D gene ambiguous. Germline V lookup: CDR1 SGHTA, CDR2 FQGNSA. V was cut by 2 bases and J by 5 bases, with 6 bases left in between. The CDR3 runs to 13 residues. CDR3 in DNA: TGTGCCAGCAGCTTATCGCCGACCGGGGAGCTGTTTTTT. It codes for CASSLSPTGELFF.

The rearrangement links TRBV6-5 to TRBJ1-2; perhaps TRBD1 as D (6 bases). Germline V lookup: CDR1 MNHEY, CDR2 SVGAGI. The CDR3 has 15 amino acids. V was pared by 0 bases and J by 6 bases, with 14 bases between. Here the CDR3 DNA reads TGTGCCAGCAGTTACTCCTCTGGGGGCCTCGATGGCTACACCTTC. Translation gives CASSYSSGGLDGYTF.

The CDR3 protein is CASSDGTGGSEQYF. The CDR3 DNA reads as TGTGCCAGCAGTGACGGGACAGGGGGCTCCGAGCAGTACTTC. The V call is TRBV27, the J call TRBJ2-5; 12 nucleotides line up with TRBD1. Judging by the DNA end, TRBJ2-7 fits better; the J call may be wrong. The V gene's germline CDR1 is MNHEY and CDR2 SMNVEV (reference sequence). The CDR3 is 14 residues long.

V gene TRBV7-3 combines with J gene TRBJ1-6; tentative D call: TRBD1 (6 bases). The germline V gene encodes CDR1 SGHTA and CDR2 FQGTGA. This CDR3 is 15 amino acids long. The V and J ends lost 0 bases and 10 bases respectively, with 13 bases between them. CDR3 in DNA: TGTGCCAGCAGCTTAACTGGCAGGGGATACTCACCCCTCCACTTT. This codes for CASSLTGRGYSPLHF. The full variable domain, in which reference TRBV7-3 and TRBJ1-6 provide the parts outside the CDR3, is GAGVSQTPSNKVTEKGKYVELRCDPISGHTALYWYRQSLGQGPEFLIYFQGTGAADDSGLPNDRFFAVRPEGSVSTLKIQRTERGDSAVYLCASSLTGRGYSPLHFGNGTRLTVT.